These 15 T cell receptor beta chains originate from one sample sequenced in a study of T cell clonality in common variable immunodeficiency. This table comes from immunoSEQ multiplex PCR, and its TCRdb copy is limited to in-frame clones, with some not included. Listed for the sample are about 45,000 clones, none seen a single time. The sequenced sample was peripheral blood mononuclear cells. The receptors here all came from a person aged 18-70 years in good health.

This clone has just a few counts. The read ends 3 residues early relative to the CDR3; the germline J gene fills the gap. The rearrangement uses TRBV7-9 and TRBJ2-3; 7 positions agree with TRBD2. Trimming took 2 bases from V and 2 from J; bases not matched to a gene: 4. CDR3 length: 15 residues. Germline V gene lookup returns CDR1 SEHNR and CDR2 FQNEAQ (reference sequence). Partial CDR3 DNA: TGTGCCAGCAGCTTAACTAGCGTATACACAGATACG. This encodes CASSLTSVYTDT. The full CDR3 protein is CASSLTSVYTDTQYF. The full variable domain, with the rest looked up from reference TRBV7-9 and TRBJ2-3, is DTGVSQNPRHKITKRGQNVTFRCDPISEHNRLYWYRQTLGQGPEFLTYFQNEAQLEKSRLLSDRFSAERPKGSFSTLEIQRTEQGDSAMYLCASSLTSVYTDTQYFGPGTRLTVL.

This clone was recorded at least ten times. The CDR3 end is not reached by the read, which stops 3 residues before it; the germline J gene fills it in. The V gene is TRBV20-1, the J gene TRBJ1-1; no clear D gene. This CDR3 is built from 13 residues. Germline CDR1 DFQATT, CDR2 SNEGSKA (reference sequence). V was clipped by 0 bases and J by 1 base, with 6 bases between them. The CDR3 DNA, read in part, is TGCAGTGCTAGAGACCTAGGGAACACTGAA. It yields the protein CSARDLGNTE. The full CDR3 protein is CSARDLGNTEAFF.

This clone was observed at least ten times. The CDR3 extends 3 residues past the end of the read, so its final part is completed from the germline J gene. The V and J genes are TRBV29-1 and TRBJ1-3; D is ambiguous. From germline, CDR1 is SQVTM and CDR2 ANQGSEA. The germline V and J ends were trimmed by 1 base and 2 bases, with 15 bases remaining between them. This CDR3 region has 16 residues. The CDR3 sequence is CSVEVTPSNPGNTIYF. CDR3 bases read: TGCAGCGTTGAAGTTACACCCTCAAACCCTGGAAACACC.

This clone has ten or more counts. The CDR3 goes on 3 residues after the read ends, and that part is filled in from the germline J gene. The chain uses TRBV11-2 and TRBJ2-1; TRBD1 matches at 9 bases. In germline, CDR1 is SGHAT, CDR2 FQNNGV. The CDR3 is 15 amino acids. After removal of 5 bases from V and 7 bases from J, the junction contained 9 bases not matched to a gene. The DNA read from the CDR3 is TGTGCCAGCAGCGCGACGGACAGGGGTAGTAATGAG. Translation: CASSATDRGSNE. In full, the CDR3 is CASSATDRGSNEQFF.

In the case of this clone: Sequencing ends 3 residues short of the CDR3 end; the germline J gene provides the rest. V gene TRBV5-6 combines with J gene TRBJ2-5, with TRBD2 matching 13 bases. CDR3 length: 15 residues. After removal of 5 bases from V and 3 bases from J, the junction contained 4 bases not matched to a gene. Germline CDR1 reads SGHDT; CDR2 reads YYEEEE. The CDR3 spells CASRPGLAGKETQYF. The DNA read from the CDR3 is TGTGCCAGCAGACCGGGACTAGCGGGGAAAGAGACC.

This clone was seen a few times. The read terminates 3 residues ahead of where the CDR3 ends, so the germline J gene completes it. This chain joins TRBV5-1 and TRBJ2-1; 8 bases are shared with TRBD2. The CDR3 has 17 amino acids. CDR1 is SGHRS and CDR2 is YFSETQ in the germline V gene. J gave up 7 bases and V 4 bases, and 16 bases lay outside the gene matches. The CDR3 region is CASSLTASGSGVNEQFF. CDR3 DNA (partial): TGCGCCAGCAGCCTAACTGCCAGCGGGAGTGGGGTGAATGAG.

This clone was counted many times. A junction boundary mismatches the germline segment, possibly from a read error. Coverage ceases 3 residues before the CDR3 finishes, and the germline J gene fills in the end. V gene TRBV4-2 combines with J gene TRBJ2-1, with TRBD2 matching 10 bases. The CDR3 contains 17 residues. Germline loops: CDR1 LGHNA, CDR2 YNFKEQ. The CDR3 bases that were read are TGCGCCAGCAGCTCCCCGACTAGCGGGTTCCTTGCTGGTGAG. This translates into CASSSPTSGFLAGE. The CDR3 in its entirety is CASSSPTSGFLAGEQFF.

This clone was recorded many times. Read sequence stops 3 residues before the CDR3 end, and the germline J gene provides the missing end. The chain couples TRBV20-1 to TRBJ1-1, with 9 bases lining up with TRBD1. CDR3 length: 12 amino acids. From germline, CDR1 is DFQATT and CDR2 SNEGSKA (reference sequence). V lost 6 bases and J lost 7; bases outside the gene matches: 6. Partial CDR3 DNA: TGCAGTGCCCTAGACAGGGGGGGTGAA. It codes for CSALDRGGE. The complete CDR3 reads CSALDRGGEAFF.

This clone was seen many times. The CDR3 extends 3 residues past the end of the read, so its final part is completed from the germline J gene. Other DNA sequences within the sample encode an identical CDR3. V gene TRBV7-9 combines with J gene TRBJ1-1; D gene uncertain. The CDR3 is made up of 12 amino acids. Germline assignment: CDR1 SEHNR and CDR2 FQNEAQ (reference sequence). Trimming removed 6 bases from V and 5 bases from J, with 10 bases in between. The sequenced CDR3 bases are TGTGCCAGCAGTCTGGTAGTGACTGAA. This codes for CASSLVVTE. In full, the CDR3 reads CASSLVVTEAFF.

This clone was counted ten times or more. With the read ending 3 residues before the CDR3 end, the germline J gene is used to fill in that end. V and J are TRBV10-3 and TRBJ2-7; D might be TRBD2 (6 bases). V lost 2 bases, J lost 3 bases, and 14 bases lay in between. Germline V CDR1 and CDR2: ENHRY, SYGVKD. The CDR3 has 15 residues. CDR3 DNA, as far as it was read: TGTGCCATCAGTGAGAATGCGGGAAAGAACTACGAG. Translating gives CAISENAGKNYE. The CDR3 in its entirety is CAISENAGKNYEQYF.

This clone was seen at least ten times. From the germline J gene comes the end of the CDR3, since the read stops 3 residues before it. The chain employs TRBV4-1 and TRBJ2-3; TRBD2 aligns across 10 bases. V lost 7 bases, J lost 0 bases, and 7 bases stayed unmatched. CDR3 size: 16 residues. Germline CDR1 is MGHRA and CDR2 is YSYEKL. The CDR3 region is CASNFGLAESTDTQYF. The sequenced CDR3 bases are TGCGCCAGCAACTTCGGACTAGCGGAGAGCACAGATACG.

This clone was seen ten or more times. The read finishes 3 residues shy of the CDR3 end, and the germline J gene is used to complete it. V and J are TRBV4-2 and TRBJ1-1, with 7 bases aligning to TRBD1. Trimming took 4 bases from V and 1 from J; bases not matched to a gene: 6. The CDR3 has 15 amino acids. CDR1 LGHNA and CDR2 YNFKEQ come from the germline V gene. The CDR3 loop is CASSPTGDQNTEAFF. CDR3 DNA, as far as it was read: TGTGCCAGCAGCCCTACAGGGGACCAGAACACTGAA.

This clone was observed at least ten times. From the germline J gene comes the end of the CDR3, since the read stops 3 residues before it. The chain uses TRBV20-1 and TRBJ1-5, with a possible D match to TRBD1 (6 bases). The germline gives CDR1 DFQATT, CDR2 SNEGSKA (reference sequence). V lost 1 base, J lost 4 bases, and 20 bases lay in between. The CDR3 runs to 17 residues. Incomplete CDR3 DNA: TGCAGTGCTAGAGGCGACAGGAGACATAATCTTAATCAGCCC. Its protein is CSARGDRRHNLNQP. The CDR3 in its entirety is CSARGDRRHNLNQPQHF.

This clone was detected many times. The CDR3 end lies 3 residues beyond the end of the read and is filled in from the germline J gene. This rearrangement joins TRBV19 to TRBJ2-7; D is unresolved. Deletions cut 0 bases from V and 1 base from J, with 7 bases between. The CDR3 is 14 amino acids. CDR1 is LNHDA and CDR2 is SQIVND in the germline V gene (reference sequence). CDR3 bases read: TGTGCCAGTAGTATAGATGAGACTTCCTACGAG. Translated, it gives CASSIDETSYE. The full CDR3 protein is CASSIDETSYEQYF. The full variable domain, in which reference TRBV19 and TRBJ2-7 provide the parts outside the CDR3, is DGGITQSPKYLFRKEGQNVTLSCEQNLNHDAMYWYRQDPGQGLRLIYYSQIVNDFQKGDIAEGYSVSREKKESFPLTVTSAQKNPTAFYLCASSIDETSYEQYFGPGTRLTVT.

The sample holds many counts of this clone. The read ends 3 residues shy of where the CDR3 ends; the end is completed using the germline J gene. The chain couples TRBV19 to TRBJ1-5, with D perhaps TRBD1 (6 bases). Trimming took off 7 bases at V and 7 bases at J, with 17 bases between the two ends. The length of the CDR3 is 14 residues. Germline loops: CDR1 LNHDA, CDR2 SQIVND (reference sequence). The part of the CDR3 DNA that was read is TGTGCCAGTAAGCTGGAGGGGGGGAGACAGCCC. It codes for CASKLEGGRQP. The whole CDR3 is CASKLEGGRQPQHF.